What follows are 11 T cell receptor beta chains derived from one specimen sequenced in a study of blood T cells in healthy people across ages. A sample-barcoded 5' primer and a J-beta primer mix were used in a second PCR of roughly 6 to 11 cycles. TCRdb independently ran MiXCR on the 5' RACE reads; one entry per CDR3 protein. The repertoire includes about 800,000 distinct CDR3 sequences, less than 60% of them detected once, and over 15% sits in the top ten. Specimen: blood. Receptors originate from an elderly man in good health.

J is TRBJ2-7 and V is TRBV11-2; D may be TRBD1 (5 bases). Germline CDR1 reads SGHAT; CDR2 reads FQNNGV. The V end lost 1 base, the J end lost 6 bases, and 10 bases lay between the germline ends. The CDR3 consists of 13 residues. The CDR3 protein is CASSLGQSCEQYF. DNA of the CDR3: TGTGCCAGCAGCTTAGGACAGAGCTGCGAGCAGTACTTC.

This clonotype appeared a few times. The CDR3 protein is CSAGDRSYEQYF. Here the CDR3 DNA reads TGCAGCGCCGGGGACAGATCCTACGAGCAGTACTTC. This chain connects TRBV29-1 to TRBJ2-7; 7 bases agree with TRBD1. The CDR3 totals 12 residues. The germline V gene encodes CDR1 SQVTM and CDR2 ANQGSEA. The V segment lost 7 bases and the J segment 1 base; nucleotides outside the gene matches: 4.

V gene TRBV10-3 combines with J gene TRBJ1-5; D unresolved. Deletions cut 3 bases from V and 1 base from J, with 10 bases between. CDR3 length equals 15 residues. The germline V gene has CDR1 ENHRY and CDR2 SYGVKD. The CDR3 DNA follows: TGTGCCATCAGTGAATCGATCGAAAGCAATCAGCCCCAGCATTTT. It is translated as CAISESIESNQPQHF.

V usage is TRBV3-1 and J usage is TRBJ2-1, with 7 bases that match TRBD1. The J segment lost 13 bases and the V segment lost 11 bases, leaving 17 bases of the junction unmatched. Looked up from germline, CDR1 is LGHDT and CDR2 is YNNKEL (reference sequence). This CDR3 contains 13 residues. CDR3 in amino acids: CASNRGPQETQFF. CDR3 bases: TGTGCCTCGAACAGGGGACCTCAAGAGACCCAGTTCTTC.

In the case of this clonotype: A much larger clone lies one base from this, so it may be a read error. J is TRBJ1-2 and V is TRBV5-1; 7 bases are a match to TRBD1. CDR1 SGHRS and CDR2 YFSETQ come from the germline V gene. The length of the CDR3 is 14 residues. The V gene end was trimmed by 4 bases and the J gene end by 5 bases; junction bases not matched to a gene: 8. The CDR3 coding sequence is TGCGCCAGCAGCGTGGACGGGACAGCGTATGGCTACACCTTC. Protein product: CASSVDGTAYGYTF.

This sequence joins TRBV27 and TRBJ2-3; tentative D call: TRBD1 (6 bases). V was pared by 8 bases and J by 4 bases, with 16 bases between. CDR3 length equals 14 residues. Germline CDR1 MNHEY, CDR2 SMNVEV (reference sequence). CDR3 coding DNA: TGTGCCAGCGTCGCCTTAACAGGGTCAGATACGCAGTATTTT. It codes for CASVALTGSDTQYF.

J is TRBJ1-3 and V is TRBV20-1; 7 positions match TRBD1. The V and J ends lost 5 bases and 4 bases, in that order; junction bases with no gene match: 11. CDR3 length: 15 residues. Germline V gene lookup returns CDR1 DFQATT and CDR2 SNEGSKA (reference sequence). The CDR3 bases are TGCAGTGCTCGCGAAAGGGGGCTAAGAGGAAACACCATATATTTT. Its translation is CSARERGLRGNTIYF.

This rearrangement joins TRBV12-3 or TRBV12-4 to TRBJ1-5; unclear D gene. V lost 5 bases and J lost 0, with 8 bases in between. The CDR3 loop spans 14 amino acids. As DNA, the CDR3 is TGTGCCAGCAGTCACGGTTCTAGCAATCAGCCCCAGCATTTT. This sequence encodes CASSHGSSNQPQHF.

J is TRBJ1-1 and V is TRBV20-1; 7 bases are a match to TRBD1. There are 16 residues in the CDR3. With V trimmed by 0 bases and J by 1 base, 8 bases remained unmatched. From germline, CDR1 is DFQATT and CDR2 SNEGSKA (reference sequence). The CDR3 spells CSARDLVNRGNTEAFF. CDR3 nucleotide sequence: TGCAGTGCTAGAGATCTTGTTAACAGGGGGAACACTGAAGCTTTCTTT.

This clonotype has just a few counts. This chain joins TRBV13 and TRBJ2-5; a possible D gene is TRBD1 (5 bases). Germline V CDR1 and CDR2: PRHDT, FYEKMQ (reference sequence). The CDR3 covers 13 residues. Trimming cost V 2 bases and J 10 bases, with 14 bases left between them. CDR3 coding DNA: TGTGCCAGCAGCTTATTGCAGGGCCCAGACCAGTACTTC. Translating gives CASSLLQGPDQYF.

In its sample, this clonotype was seen a few times. A much larger clone differs from this one at a single base, so this may be a read error. The genes are TRBV10-3 and TRBJ2-5, with 10 bases lining up with TRBD2. CDR1 is ENHRY and CDR2 is SYGVKD in the germline V gene. The CDR3 sequence is 15 residues long. The V segment lost 6 bases and the J segment 11 bases; nucleotides outside the gene matches: 15. This CDR3 reads CAIRPGLADNNEQYF. As DNA, the CDR3 is TGTGCCATCAGGCCAGGACTAGCGGATAACAATGAGCAGTACTTC.